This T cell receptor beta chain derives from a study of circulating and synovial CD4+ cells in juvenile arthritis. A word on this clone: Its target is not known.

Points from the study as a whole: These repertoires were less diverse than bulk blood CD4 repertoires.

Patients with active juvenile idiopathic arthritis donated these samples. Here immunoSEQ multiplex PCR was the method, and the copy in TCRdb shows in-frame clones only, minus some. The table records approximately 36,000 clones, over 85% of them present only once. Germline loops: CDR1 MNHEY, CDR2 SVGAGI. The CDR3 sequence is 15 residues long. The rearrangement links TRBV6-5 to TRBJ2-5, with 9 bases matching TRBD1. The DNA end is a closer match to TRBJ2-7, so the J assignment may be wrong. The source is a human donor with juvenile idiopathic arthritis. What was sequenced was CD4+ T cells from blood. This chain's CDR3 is CASSYGGTGIYEQYF. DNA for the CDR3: TGTGCCAGCAGTTACGGAGGGACAGGGATTTACGAGCAGTACTTC.